These 21 T cell receptor beta chains were all obtained from the same sample, sequenced in a study of glioma-infiltrating T cells. The iRepertoire nested amplicon-rescue multiplex PCR amplified TCR alpha and beta CDR3s from RNA. TCRdb re-called the multiplex PCR reads with MiXCR, one entry per CDR3 protein. This table holds roughly 190,000 distinct CDR3 sequences, more than 30% found once. Input material: glioma tissue, nonneoplastic brain tissue, or PBMCs (not recorded which). The origin of the receptors is a human donor with low-grade glioma or glioblastoma, undergoing nonglioma brain surgery, or in good health (not recorded which).

This chain joins TRBV29-1 and TRBJ1-2; a possible D gene is TRBD1 (6 bases). The CDR3 spans 13 residues. V was clipped by 8 bases and J by 0 bases, with 13 bases between them. Germline CDR1 is SQVTM and CDR2 is ANQGSEA. Here the CDR3 reads CSIGDTANYGYTF. The CDR3 DNA follows: TGCAGCATTGGGGACACGGCTAACTATGGCTACACCTTC.

This clonotype was detected only a few times. The chain combines TRBV29-1 with TRBJ2-3; either TRBD1 or TRBD2 may supply D (5 bases each). CDR3 length equals 14 residues. The germline V gene encodes CDR1 SQVTM and CDR2 ANQGSEA. V lost 6 bases, J lost 0 bases, and 13 bases lay in between. The DNA of the CDR3 is TGCAGCGTGGTCCGGGGCTCGAGCACAGATACGCAGTATTTT. Its translation is CSVVRGSSTDTQYF.

This clonotype was seen at least ten times. This chain joins TRBV30 and TRBJ1-2; no clear D gene. V was shortened by 5 bases and J by 1 base, with 5 bases between the two germline ends. The CDR3 extends over 11 amino acids. Germline V gene data show CDR1 as GTSNPN and CDR2 as SVGIG (reference sequence). For the CDR3, the DNA is TGTGCCTGGTCAGTTAACTATGGCTACACCTTC. Translating gives CAWSVNYGYTF.

Of note for this clonotype: A junction end diverges from the germline sequence, so it may reflect a read error. V is TRBV7-9 and J is TRBJ2-7; D ambiguous. CDR1 SEHNR and CDR2 FQNEAQ come from the germline V gene (reference sequence). The CDR3 is 13 residues long. The CDR3 is CASSPRQAYGQYF. The CDR3 DNA sequence: TGTGCCAGCAGTCCTCGACAAGCCTACGGGCAGTACTTC.

This clonotype was observed at least ten times. The chain has TRBV20-1 and TRBJ2-1; D uncertain. CDR1 DFQATT and CDR2 SNEGSKA come from the germline V gene (reference sequence). The length of the CDR3 is 13 residues. Trimming took 5 bases from V and 0 from J, leaving 8 bases between them. The CDR3 DNA is TGCAGTGCTCTGAGAAGCTCCTACAATGAGCAGTTCTTC. It is translated as CSALRSSYNEQFF.

This clonotype has at least ten counts. This chain uses TRBV11-2 with TRBJ1-2, with 8 positions matching TRBD1. This CDR3 has 15 residues. V gave up 3 bases and J gave up 10 bases; unmatched junction bases: 13. The germline V gene has CDR1 SGHAT and CDR2 FQNNGV. The CDR3 sequence is CASSLGTGPGGSYTF. In nucleotides, the CDR3 is TGTGCCAGCAGCTTGGGGACAGGACCCGGAGGCTCCTACACCTTC.

Concerning this clonotype: Germline and junction disagree at one end, which may indicate a read error. The chain joins TRBV20-1 to TRBJ1-1; the D gene is possibly TRBD1 (6 bases). The CDR3 length is 13 residues. Germline V gene lookup returns CDR1 DFQATT and CDR2 SNEGSKA (reference sequence). The CDR3 DNA sequence: TGCAGTGCTAGAGCGATGGGGGCCACTGAATCTTTCTTT. It is translated as CSARAMGATESFF.

V and J are TRBV27 and TRBJ1-2; D perhaps matches TRBD1 (5 bases). The CDR3 runs to 13 residues. In germline, CDR1 is MNHEY, CDR2 SMNVEV (reference sequence). V was trimmed by 4 bases and J by 10 bases, leaving 16 bases between them. CDR3 residues: CASSWSGTASYTF. CDR3 coding DNA: TGTGCCAGCAGTTGGTCCGGGACTGCGTCCTACACCTTC.

In this sample, this clonotype turned up many times. The chain couples TRBV6-1 to TRBJ2-3, with D uncertain. The CDR3 has 18 amino acids. Looked up from germline, CDR1 is MNHNS and CDR2 is SASEGT. Trimming stripped 2 bases from V and 6 bases from J, with 24 bases between. The chain's CDR3 is CASSETKGYTDFVDTQYF. The CDR3 DNA is TGTGCCAGCAGTGAAACGAAGGGTTACACTGACTTTGTTGATACGCAGTATTTT.

J is TRBJ2-1 and V is TRBV6-5, with D perhaps given as TRBD1 or TRBD2 (6 bases each). Trimming cost V 2 bases and J 3 bases, with 20 bases left between them. The length of the CDR3 is 18 residues. The germline CDR1 and CDR2 sequences are MNHEY and SVGAGI. As DNA, the CDR3 is TGTGCCAGCAGTTACAACCCGGGGGCTGGTATTCGCTACAATGAGCAGTTCTTC. Translation gives CASSYNPGAGIRYNEQFF.

This clonotype was picked up many times. The CDR3 region is CSAQAHGTGVEGSEQFF. CDR3 coding DNA: TGCAGTGCTCAGGCACACGGGACAGGGGTGGAAGGGAGTGAGCAGTTCTTC. This chain uses TRBV20-1 with TRBJ2-1; 10 bases map to TRBD1. Germline V gives CDR1 DFQATT, CDR2 SNEGSKA (reference sequence). This CDR3 comprises 17 residues. The trim removed 5 bases at V and 9 bases at J, leaving 19 bases unmatched.

This clonotype has just one count. One junction end disagrees with the germline gene, perhaps due to a read error. V gene TRBV19 combines with J gene TRBJ1-2; 8 bases agree with TRBD1. Germline CDR1 and CDR2: LNHDA and SQIVND (reference sequence). The CDR3 is 14 residues long. CDR3 protein: CSSSPGQDHYGYTF. The CDR3, as DNA: TGTTCCAGTTCGCCGGGACAGGACCACTATGGCTACACCTTC.

At least ten counts were recorded for this clonotype. CDR3 DNA: TGTGCCAGCAGTGAATGGACAGAGAACACTGAAGCTTTCTTT. It codes for CASSEWTENTEAFF. This chain joins TRBV25-1 and TRBJ1-1, with a possible D match to TRBD1 (6 bases). Germline CDR1 MGHDK, CDR2 SYGVNS. The V end was cut by 1 base, the J end by 1 base, with 7 bases between. The CDR3 contains 14 residues.

This clonotype has just a few counts. The V call is TRBV19, the J call TRBJ2-6, with D possibly matching TRBD1 (5 bases). The germline V gene encodes CDR1 LNHDA and CDR2 SQIVND (reference sequence). This CDR3 contains 15 residues. The germline V and J ends were trimmed by 4 bases and 2 bases, with 9 bases remaining between them. The CDR3, as DNA: TGTGCCAGTAGTACTTTGACAGCTGGGGCCAACGTCCTGACTTTC. As protein: CASSTLTAGANVLTF.

There are a few counts of this clonotype. An end of the junction differs from the germline gene, which may be a read error. The chain combines TRBV7-2 with TRBJ2-5; no definite D call. The CDR3 runs to 14 residues. The germline V gene encodes CDR1 SGHTA and CDR2 FQGNSA. CDR3: CASSLRADQEAQYF. The CDR3 DNA is TGTGCCAGCAGCTTAAGGGCGGACCAAGAGGCCCAGTACTTC.

This chain links TRBV5-4 with TRBJ2-3; D is perhaps TRBD2 (5 bases). The ends were cut back, 0 bases at V and 0 bases at J, with 8 bases in the middle. The CDR3 is 15 residues long. Germline lookup yields CDR1 SGHNT and CDR2 YYREEE (reference sequence). Here the CDR3 DNA reads TGTGCCAGCAGCTTGGATGGAGGTAGCACAGATACGCAGTATTTT. Its translation is CASSLDGGSTDTQYF.

CDR3: CASNPTGSYEQYF. DNA of the CDR3: TGTGCCAGCAACCCGACAGGGTCCTACGAGCAGTACTTC. The genes are TRBV2 and TRBJ2-7, with 7 bases aligning to TRBD1. The CDR3 runs to 13 residues. Germline V lookup: CDR1 SNHLY, CDR2 FYNNEI. The J segment lost 1 base and the V segment lost 7 bases, leaving 4 bases of the junction unmatched.

The sample holds many counts of this clonotype. The rearrangement uses TRBV7-9 and TRBJ1-1; possibly TRBD1 for D (5 bases). The germline CDR1 and CDR2 sequences are SEHNR and FQNEAQ (reference sequence). Trimming left V 1 base short and J 9 bases short, with 15 bases between. This CDR3 has 14 residues. In DNA, the CDR3 is TGTGCCAGCAGCTTAGGGGGCGCTGAGCCAAAAGCTTTCTTT. Translation: CASSLGGAEPKAFF.

This clonotype was seen a few times. The chain joins TRBV13 to TRBJ1-1, with D unresolved. Trimming took off 3 bases at V and 0 bases at J, with 11 bases between the two ends. The CDR3 is 15 residues long. Per germline, CDR1 PRHDT and CDR2 FYEKMQ (reference sequence). The DNA for the CDR3 is TGTGCCAGCAGCTTCAGGAGCCTCATGAACACTGAAGCTTTCTTT. Translation gives CASSFRSLMNTEAFF.

This clonotype has ten or more counts. The V call is TRBV29-1, the J call TRBJ1-2; weak D call: TRBD1 (5 bases). Germline CDR1 reads SQVTM; CDR2 reads ANQGSEA. The CDR3 runs to 13 residues. Trimming stripped 7 bases from V and 8 bases from J, with 20 bases between. In nucleotides, the CDR3 is TGCAGCGCAAGGGACCAACGCGTCGACGGCTACACCTTC. Its protein is CSARDQRVDGYTF.

The chain combines TRBV18 with TRBJ2-7, with 7 bases matching TRBD1. CDR3 length equals 12 residues. Germline lookup yields CDR1 KGHSH and CDR2 LQKENI. The J segment lost 5 bases and the V segment lost 5 bases, leaving 3 bases of the junction unmatched. DNA for the CDR3: TGTGCCAGCTCAATCCAGGGGGACGAGCAGTACTTC. It translates to CASSIQGDEQYF.